This TCR beta chain was sequenced during a study of cytomegalovirus exposure and HLA in healthy donors. Study observations and caveats: Reportedly, cytomegalovirus status was diagnosed with high sensitivity and specificity. The authors later linked a missense DCLRE1C variant to TCR beta V- and J-gene trimming.

60 Vbeta and 13 Jbeta primers were used in PCR. Method: immunoSEQ multiplex PCR; TCRdb's copy keeps in-frame clones and lacks some. The data contain about 210,000 clones, more than 70% of them singletons. A word on this clone: The target antigen is unknown.

Germline-derived CDR1 and CDR2 are SEHNR and FQNEAQ (reference sequence). Trimming took 2 bases from V and 0 from J; bases not matched to a gene: 9. This CDR3 region has 18 residues. Sequenced material: PBMCs. The chain couples TRBV7-9 to TRBJ2-1, with TRBD2 matching over 8 bases. This TCR came from a man aged 40-49 years in good health and CMV-seropositive. CDR3 sequence: CASSLSIAGGGSYNEQFF. In nucleotides, the CDR3 is TGTGCCAGCAGCTTATCAATTGCGGGGGGCGGCTCCTACAATGAGCAGTTCTTC.